This TCR beta chain was found in a study of blood T cells in healthy people across ages. There were healthy Caucasian individuals from Russia, aged roughly 6 to 100, serving as donors. To note about this clonotype: A read error may account for a junction end that differs from germline.

Combining a sample-barcoded 5' primer with a J-beta primer mix, a second PCR ran for 7 to 11 cycles. Sequencing recovered at least 2.5 million CDR3-containing paired-end reads from each sample. TCRdb itself ran the 5' RACE reads through MiXCR, one entry per CDR3 protein. Of 650,000 or so distinct CDR3 sequences in the sample, 52% were seen once. Germline lookup yields CDR1 SQVTM and CDR2 ANQGSEA. This CDR3 is 13 amino acids long. The receptor's source is a woman of 80 years or more in good health. V and J are TRBV29-1 and TRBJ2-1; 7 positions agree with TRBD2. Sequencing was done on a sample of blood. The CDR3 is CSVESGNYNGQFF. CDR3 nucleotides: TGCAGCGTTGAGAGCGGGAACTACAATGGGCAGTTCTTC.